Below, one T cell receptor beta chain is given with its context. The clone's antigen remains unknown. Qualities for individual bases were not recorded, and no much larger clone is one base off. This specimen comes from a study of OX40 agonist ivuxolimab in advanced cancers. Background on the whole study: Ivuxolimab, which targeted the costimulatory receptor OX40 (CD134), was an agonistic, fully human IgG2 monoclonal antibody. Intravenous ivuxolimab was administered to patients every 2 weeks at six dose levels: 0.01, 0.1, 0.3, 1.5, 3 and 10 mg/kg. Of the 50 to 55 patients in dose escalation, around 19 had hepatocellular carcinoma, about 15 had melanoma, 9 had renal cell carcinoma and 9 had head and neck cancer. A male proportion of around 81% and a mean age of roughly 58 years, ranging from about 20 to 79, were recorded for the dose-escalation cohort. Prior anti-PD-1, anti-PD-L1 or anti-CTLA-4 therapy was permitted, and roughly two fifths of dose-escalation patients had received checkpoint inhibitors. Partial responses occurred in three dose-escalation patients, of whom one had hepatocellular carcinoma and two had cutaneous melanoma. Peripheral TCRbeta sequencing was intended to test whether TCR sequence diversity was altered and clonal T-cell expansion was caused by ivuxolimab. The paper covers the monotherapy dose-escalation part of the phase I ivuxolimab trial, which included N of about 50 patients.

To sequence the TCRbeta CDR3 region, genomic DNA was isolated from the sorted cells. The immunoSEQ Assay was used for sequencing of TCRbeta CDR3 regions. As stored in TCRdb, this immuneACCESS dataset retains in-frame rearrangements with V and J assigned. A fraction of the clones does not appear; measured against another copy, unresolved V genes explain less than half of the discrepancy, and the remainder lacks a known reason. Across this sample there are more than 65,000 clones, with over 75% seen only once. 0.38% of the sample belongs to the ten largest clones. The trial excluded patients who had a history of autoimmune disease or who were on systemic immunosuppression. Peripheral blood for TCR sequencing was drawn from every dose cohort at baseline, at cycle 4 day 1 and at cycle 7 day 1. Samples were obtained from an open-label, multicenter, first-in-human phase I dose-escalation trial of ivuxolimab. Adults with locally advanced or metastatic melanoma, renal cell, hepatocellular, or head and neck squamous cell carcinoma were enrolled in the trial. Before TCR sequencing, CD4+ T cells and CD8+ T cells from peripheral blood were sorted into separate populations.

Broad study findings and their caveats: The antigen specificity of the clonally expanded peripheral T cells was not determined. After ivuxolimab, more expanded clones were found on average in CD8+ T cells than in CD4+ T cells. In partial responders in the 0.1-3.0 mg/kg groups, normalized peripheral clonal expansion was found to be among the lowest, especially among CD8+ T cells. Low levels of normalized T-cell clonal expansion were also seen in some patients who did not respond. At doses of 0.1 to 3.0 mg/kg, clonal expansion of both CD4+ and CD8+ blood T cells was observed from baseline to week 6.

V was cut back by 6 bases and J by 8 bases, leaving a gap of 17 bases between them. The CDR3 runs 14 residues from the cysteine to the phenylalanine. Only the CDR3 part of the read is kept: 42 bases, read in frame from the first base. Looking up the germline V gene (reference sequence) yields CDR1 LNHDA and CDR2 SQIVND. The chain couples TRBV19 to TRBJ2-1; the D segment cannot be called with confidence. The TCR was taken from an adult with an advanced solid tumor such as melanoma, head and neck, liver or kidney cancer. The material sequenced was CD4+ or CD8+ T cells sorted from blood, taken in a trial of the OX40 agonist ivuxolimab. The DNA is as follows: TGTGCCAGTAGCGCCCCCGGGTGGGGTCATGAGCAGTTCTTC. The resulting protein is CASSAPGWGHEQFF.